The 28 T cell receptor beta chains in this list originate from one sample, sequenced in a study of beta chain features in type 1 diabetes (dated by TCRdb to the late 2010s). No antigens are known for them. General conclusions and limits of the study: In all four CD4+ subsets, TCRB CDR3 length was moderately but significantly shorter in type 1 diabetes patients.

The library was built by means of the immunoSEQ multiplex PCR assay. All of the isolated RNA was reverse transcribed with the High Capacity cDNA Reverse Transcription Kit, so expressed TCRB transcripts were sequenced. TCRdb holds this immuneACCESS table with in-frame rearrangements only. Some clones are missing; in checked studies, unresolved V genes explain under half, and the rest has no known cause. The sample has under 850,000 clones on record, under 15% of them singletons. Less than 0.025% of the sample is taken by the ten largest. The specimen sequenced was naive CD4+ T cells from blood. What this sample's cell subset or site label stands for: true naive CD4+ T cells. These receptors came from a man between 18 and 29 years old with type 1 diabetes.

The chain couples TRBV19 to TRBJ1-1; 7 nucleotides agree with TRBD1. Trimming cost V 5 bases and J 0 bases; bases outside gene matches: 9. Germline V gives CDR1 LNHDA, CDR2 SQIVND (reference sequence). This CDR3 has 16 residues. The CDR3: CASSPTGQTMNTEAFF. CDR3 sequence (DNA): TGTGCCAGTAGTCCGACGGGACAGACGATGAACACTGAAGCTTTCTTT. Together with reference TRBV19 and TRBJ1-1, the CDR3 gives the full variable domain: DGGITQSPKYLFRKEGQNVTLSCEQNLNHDAMYWYRQDPGQGLRLIYYSQIVNDFQKGDIAEGYSVSREKKESFPLTVTSAQKNPTAFYLCASSPTGQTMNTEAFFGQGTRLTVV.

In its sample, this clone was seen a few times. The chain is built from TRBV4-1 and TRBJ1-5; D perhaps matches TRBD1 (6 bases). The CDR3 sequence is 14 residues long. The germline V and J ends were trimmed by 2 bases and 7 bases, with 12 bases remaining between them. CDR1 is MGHRA and CDR2 is YSYEKL in the germline V gene. The CDR3 region has the DNA TGCGCCAGCAGCCAACTACAGGGACGACAGCCCCAGCATTTT. This gives the protein CASSQLQGRQPQHF.

This clone was observed a handful of times. The chain employs TRBV5-1 and TRBJ2-3; tentative D call: TRBD1 (5 bases). The CDR3 spans 13 residues. Trimming removed 1 base at V and 6 bases at J, with 9 bases between. From germline, CDR1 is SGHRS and CDR2 YFSETQ. The CDR3 region is CASSLQGPDTQYF. DNA of the CDR3: TGCGCCAGCAGCTTGCAGGGTCCCGATACGCAGTATTTT. Combining the CDR3 with reference TRBV5-1 and TRBJ2-3 gives the whole variable domain KAGVTQTPRYLIKTRGQQVTLSCSPISGHRSVSWYQQTPGQGLQFLFEYFSETQRNKGNFPGRFSGRQFSNSRSEMNVSTLELGDSALYLCASSLQGPDTQYFGPGTRLTVL.

This clone was recorded once. The chain couples TRBV5-1 to TRBJ2-5; 10 positions match TRBD1. Germline V gene data show CDR1 as SGHRS and CDR2 as YFSETQ. Trimming removed 0 bases from V and 5 bases from J; junction bases left unmatched: 7. The CDR3 contains 16 residues. The CDR3 loop reads CASSLAGTGDVETQYF. The CDR3 DNA reads TGCGCCAGCAGCTTGGCCGGGACAGGGGACGTGGAGACCCAGTACTTC.

This chain joins TRBV5-1 and TRBJ2-1, with 10 nucleotides matching TRBD2. This CDR3 has 16 residues. V lost 5 bases to trimming and J lost 1 base; unmatched junction nucleotides: 6. CDR1 is SGHRS, CDR2 YFSETQ, per germline. CDR3 protein: CASRNSGGPSYNEQFF. The CDR3 bases are TGCGCCAGCAGGAATAGCGGGGGGCCTTCCTACAATGAGCAGTTCTTC.

The genes are TRBV10-2 and TRBJ2-7; D is possibly TRBD1 (6 bases). Germline values: CDR1 WSHSY, CDR2 SAAADI. The V gene lost 4 bases and the J gene lost 0 bases, with 19 bases spanning the gap. The CDR3 totals 17 residues. The CDR3 bases are TGCGCCAGCAGTGTCTCCTCGACAGGTCTCAGCTCCTACGAGCAGTACTTC. Protein: CASSVSSTGLSSYEQYF.

V gene TRBV28 combines with J gene TRBJ2-5; D may be TRBD2 (5 bases). The CDR3 has 16 amino acids. Trimming took 5 bases from V and 0 from J, leaving 16 bases between them. The germline CDR1 and CDR2 sequences are MDHEN and SYDVKM. For the CDR3, the DNA is TGTGCCAGCAGTGCCCCCCGGCGGACTTACCAAGAGACCCAGTACTTC. This sequence encodes CASSAPRRTYQETQYF.

This clone turned up a few times. The chain is built from TRBV2 and TRBJ2-7; maybe TRBD1 (5 bases). Per germline, CDR1 SNHLY and CDR2 FYNNEI. Trimming removed 6 bases from V and 0 bases from J, with 12 bases in between. The CDR3 length is 14 residues. Written as DNA, the CDR3 is TGTGCCAGCAGAGCCCTGGACAACTCCTACGAGCAGTACTTC. Protein sequence: CASRALDNSYEQYF.

The table lists this clone with a few counts. The rearrangement uses TRBV28 and TRBJ2-1, with 8 nucleotides matching TRBD2. CDR3 length: 14 residues. Germline assignment: CDR1 MDHEN and CDR2 SYDVKM. V trimming: 6 bases; J trimming: 5 bases; junction bases outside the gene matches: 6. The CDR3 protein is CASSPRGGNNEQFF. The CDR3 bases are TGTGCCAGCAGCCCCCGGGGGGGCAACAATGAGCAGTTCTTC.

The chain combines TRBV19 with TRBJ1-2, with 7 bases lining up with TRBD1. V was pared by 5 bases and J by 9 bases, with 15 bases of the junction left unmatched. The CDR3 is 15 residues long. Germline V gene lookup returns CDR1 LNHDA and CDR2 SQIVND (reference sequence). CDR3 amino acids: CASSLSDRAAVRYTF. The CDR3 bases are TGTGCCAGTAGTCTCTCCGACAGGGCCGCGGTCCGCTACACCTTC.

The V call is TRBV6-6, the J call TRBJ2-3; 8 positions agree with TRBD1. In germline, CDR1 is MNHNY, CDR2 SVGAGI (reference sequence). The V segment lost 6 bases and the J segment 5 bases; nucleotides outside the gene matches: 10. This CDR3 contains 15 residues. CDR3 DNA: TGTGCCAGCAGCCTAGGACAGGGCGGAGTAGATACGCAGTATTTT. The encoded protein is CASSLGQGGVDTQYF.

The chain has TRBV25-1 and TRBJ1-1; 7 bases align to TRBD1. V gave up 6 bases and J gave up 1 base; unmatched junction bases: 8. This CDR3 spans 15 amino acids. CDR1 is MGHDK and CDR2 is SYGVNS in the germline V gene. The CDR3 region is CASRDDRVPNTEAFF. In DNA form, the CDR3 reads TGTGCCAGCAGAGACGACAGGGTCCCGAACACTGAAGCTTTCTTT.

This clone was counted only a few times. The rearrangement uses TRBV5-1 and TRBJ1-1; D remains unclear. Trimming removed 6 bases at V and 1 base at J, with 13 bases between. The germline gives CDR1 SGHRS, CDR2 YFSETQ. This CDR3 contains 14 residues. The CDR3 nucleotides are TGCGCCAGCAAAGCCGGGCCGACGAACACTGAAGCTTTCTTT. Amino acids: CASKAGPTNTEAFF. The full variable domain, rest sourced from reference TRBV5-1 and TRBJ1-1, is KAGVTQTPRYLIKTRGQQVTLSCSPISGHRSVSWYQQTPGQGLQFLFEYFSETQRNKGNFPGRFSGRQFSNSRSEMNVSTLELGDSALYLCASKAGPTNTEAFFGQGTRLTVV.

This chain links TRBV5-4 with TRBJ2-1; D is ambiguous. Trimming shortened V by 1 base and J by 3 bases, and 5 bases separated the two germline ends. The CDR3 covers 13 residues. Germline CDR1 and CDR2: SGHNT and YYREEE (reference sequence). CDR3 residues: CASSLRYYNEQFF. The CDR3 nucleotides are TGTGCCAGCAGCTTGAGGTACTACAATGAGCAGTTCTTC.

This chain joins TRBV7-7 and TRBJ2-1; 9 nucleotides line up with TRBD2. This CDR3 region has 15 residues. Germline V gene sequence: CDR1 SSHAT, CDR2 FNYEAQ (reference sequence). V trimming: 0 bases; J trimming: 4 bases; junction bases outside the gene matches: 1. The CDR3 bases are TGTGCCAGCAGCTTAGCTAGCGGGGGTTACAATGAGCAGTTCTTC. This gives the protein CASSLASGGYNEQFF.

The chain couples TRBV28 to TRBJ2-7, with a weak D call TRBD2 (5 bases). Looked up from germline, CDR1 is MDHEN and CDR2 is SYDVKM. CDR3 length equals 15 residues. The V gene lost 3 bases and the J gene lost 0 bases, with 12 bases spanning the gap. CDR3 coding DNA: TGTGCCAGCAGTTTCCAGCGGAAGAGCTCCTACGAGCAGTACTTC. It encodes CASSFQRKSSYEQYF.

This sequence joins TRBV12-5 and TRBJ2-7; D may be TRBD2 (5 bases). V lost 2 bases and J lost 2, with 13 bases in between. This CDR3 is built from 15 residues. The germline V gene has CDR1 LGHNT and CDR2 FRNRAP. The CDR3, as DNA: TGTGCTAGTGGTTTGTTGCCCCCCGGGACCTACGAGCAGTACTTC. This gives the protein CASGLLPPGTYEQYF. The full variable domain, with the rest looked up from reference TRBV12-5 and TRBJ2-7, is DARVTQTPRHKVTEMGQEVTMRCQPILGHNTVFWYRQTMMQGLELLAYFRNRAPLDDSGMPKDRFSAEMPDATLATLKIQPSEPRDSAVYFCASGLLPPGTYEQYFGPGTRLTVT.

The J gene is TRBJ2-5, the V gene TRBV15, with 7 bases identical to TRBD2. CDR3 length equals 17 residues. Germline CDR1 reads LNHNV; CDR2 reads YYDKDF (reference sequence). After removal of 0 bases from V and 4 bases from J, the junction contained 11 bases not matched to a gene. The CDR3 here is CATSRDTGLTGGETQYF. Here the CDR3 DNA reads TGTGCCACCAGCAGAGATACAGGACTCACGGGGGGAGAGACCCAGTACTTC.

This rearrangement joins TRBV2 to TRBJ1-5; D not certain. This CDR3 has 12 residues. Looked up from germline, CDR1 is SNHLY and CDR2 is FYNNEI. The V gene lost 7 bases and the J gene lost 5 bases, with 9 bases spanning the gap. The CDR3, as DNA: TGTGCCAGCAAGGGCCACTATCAGCCCCAGCATTTT. Amino acids: CASKGHYQPQHF.

A few counts support this clone. The chain uses TRBV9 and TRBJ1-3; D gene unclear. V was cut by 1 base and J by 4 bases, with 3 bases left in between. Germline V gene data show CDR1 as SGDLS and CDR2 as YYNGEE. CDR3 length: 12 residues. In DNA form, the CDR3 reads TGTGCCAGCAGCGTAACAGGAAACACCATATATTTT. Protein: CASSVTGNTIYF.

This sequence joins TRBV28 and TRBJ1-6; D is undetermined. The CDR3 length is 12 residues. V lost 8 bases to trimming and J lost 11 bases, with 13 bases between them. CDR1 MDHEN and CDR2 SYDVKM come from the germline V gene. The chain's CDR3 is CASLGPGAPLHF. CDR3 in DNA: TGTGCCAGCCTAGGCCCAGGCGCACCCCTCCACTTT.

This rearrangement joins TRBV4-1 to TRBJ1-4; perhaps TRBD1 as D (5 bases). Between the trimmed V and J ends, which lost 0 bases and 3 bases, there was a span of 17 bases. This CDR3 comprises 18 residues. CDR1 is MGHRA, CDR2 YSYEKL, per germline. The CDR3 sequence is CASSQDGTGVRANEKLFF. The CDR3, as DNA: TGCGCCAGCAGCCAAGATGGGACGGGGGTGAGGGCTAATGAAAAACTGTTTTTT.

This clone has a handful of counts. The J gene is TRBJ1-1, the V gene TRBV9; the match to TRBD1 covers 7 bases. Germline CDR1 and CDR2: SGDLS and YYNGEE. J lost 8 bases, V lost 0 bases, and 4 bases had no gene match. CDR3 length equals 13 residues. CDR3 coding DNA: TGTGCCAGCAGCGTAGAGAAGGGGGCCGAAGCTTTCTTT. It specifies CASSVEKGAEAFF.

The V and J genes are TRBV15 and TRBJ2-2; D gene unclear. Germline-derived CDR1 and CDR2 are LNHNV and YYDKDF (reference sequence). Trimming removed 0 bases from V and 2 bases from J, with 7 bases in between. CDR3 length: 15 amino acids. The CDR3 nucleotides are TGTGCCACCAGCAGAGATAGACTTAACACCGGGGAGCTGTTTTTT. Translation: CATSRDRLNTGELFF.

This chain joins TRBV29-1 and TRBJ1-2; TRBD1 aligns across 9 bases. With V trimmed by 6 bases and J by 4 bases, 9 bases remained unmatched. CDR3 length equals 14 residues. Germline assignment: CDR1 SQVTM and CDR2 ANQGSEA. CDR3 in amino acids: CSVRGQGPPYGYTF. CDR3 nucleotides: TGCAGCGTCCGAGGACAGGGGCCCCCCTATGGCTACACCTTC. Using reference TRBV29-1 and TRBJ1-2 for the parts outside the CDR3, the full variable domain is SAVISQKPSRDICQRGTSLTIQCQVDSQVTMMFWYRQQPGQSLTLIATANQGSEATYESGFVIDKFPISRPNLTFSTLTVSNMSPEDSSIYLCSVRGQGPPYGYTFGSGTRLTVV.

This clone was observed a handful of times. The genes are TRBV6-5 and TRBJ1-1; D is unclear. There are 15 residues in the CDR3. Germline-derived CDR1 and CDR2 are MNHEY and SVGAGI. Trimming stripped 0 bases from V and 2 bases from J, with 10 bases between. The CDR3 bases are TGTGCCAGCAGTTACTCGATAAGTCTTAACACTGAAGCTTTCTTT. It encodes CASSYSISLNTEAFF.

Only a few counts were recorded for this clone. The chain employs TRBV7-2 and TRBJ2-1; 10 bases fit TRBD1. J lost 8 bases, V lost 3 bases, and 1 base had no gene match. The CDR3 is 13 residues long. The germline V gene has CDR1 SGHTA and CDR2 FQGNSA. CDR3 sequence reads: CASSFGTGDEQFF. The DNA of the CDR3 is TGTGCCAGCAGCTTCGGGACAGGGGATGAGCAGTTCTTC.

There are a few counts of this clone. The chain is built from TRBV2 and TRBJ1-4; D is unresolved. V was shortened by 6 bases and J by 4 bases, with 6 bases between the two germline ends. The CDR3 runs to 12 residues. The germline CDR1 and CDR2 sequences are SNHLY and FYNNEI. CDR3 DNA: TGTGCCAGCAGGGACGTTAATGAAAAACTGTTTTTT. Protein: CASRDVNEKLFF.